The 21 T cell receptor beta chains reported below all come from one sample, sequenced in a study of CD8+ T cells in alopecia areata. It was cDNA, reverse transcribed from extracted RNA, that served as the sequencing template. Method: immunoSEQ multiplex PCR; TCRdb's copy keeps in-frame clones and lacks some. The top ten hold 0.8% to 1% of the sample, which has about 270,000 clones, approximately 60% seen once. Treatment of the sample: oral pan-JAK inhibitor, 5-10 mg twice daily. This material consisted of CD4+ T cells sorted from blood, taken at approximately week 52, from a patient treated with tofacitinib. These receptors originate from a human donor with alopecia areata.

The rearrangement links TRBV25-1 to TRBJ1-6, with a tentative D call TRBD1 (5 bases). In germline, CDR1 is MGHDK, CDR2 SYGVNS. The CDR3 runs to 14 residues. Trimming removed 3 bases at V and 7 bases at J, with 10 bases between. CDR3 region: CASSEFRANSPLHF. The DNA of the CDR3 is TGTGCCAGCAGTGAGTTCAGGGCAAATTCACCCCTCCACTTT.

The V call is TRBV6-5, the J call TRBJ2-1; unclear D gene. The CDR3 is 11 amino acids. In germline, CDR1 is MNHEY, CDR2 SVGAGI. Trimming took 6 bases from V and 9 from J, leaving 9 bases between them. CDR3 sequence: CASRSSGEQFF. Written as DNA, the CDR3 is TGTGCCAGCAGGAGTAGTGGTGAGCAGTTCTTC.

The V and J genes are TRBV6-5 and TRBJ2-3; 8 nucleotides match TRBD1. The CDR3 sequence is 14 residues long. Per germline, CDR1 MNHEY and CDR2 SVGAGI. Germline trimming cut 6 bases from V and 9 bases from J; bases unmatched to any gene: 11. CDR3 sequence: CASRPQGARETQYF. In DNA form, the CDR3 reads TGTGCCAGCAGGCCTCAGGGGGCGCGGGAAACGCAGTATTTT.

This chain links TRBV4-3 with TRBJ2-7; 11 nucleotides align to TRBD2. The germline V gene encodes CDR1 LGHNA and CDR2 YSLEER. Trimming cost V 1 base and J 3 bases; bases outside gene matches: 2. The CDR3 has 15 amino acids. In DNA form, the CDR3 reads TGCGCCAGCAGCCAAGTACTAGCGGGGGTCTACGAGCAGTACTTC. This codes for CASSQVLAGVYEQYF.

This clone was counted once. This chain joins TRBV27 and TRBJ1-1; D unresolved. V was pared by 1 base and J by 0 bases, with 3 bases between. Germline V gene data show CDR1 as MNHEY and CDR2 as SMNVEV (reference sequence). This CDR3 contains 13 residues. The CDR3 is CASSLLVNTEAFF. The CDR3 nucleotides are TGTGCCAGCAGTTTATTAGTGAACACTGAAGCTTTCTTT.

The chain employs TRBV23-1 and TRBJ2-7; TRBD2 matches 8 bases. TRBV23-1 falls under the ORF class, with uncertain function. The CDR3 has 17 amino acids. Trimming cost V 0 bases and J 1 base; bases outside gene matches: 8. The CDR3 coding sequence is TGCGCCAGCAGTCAATCATCGAGCGGGGGCGTTTCCTACGAGCAGTACTTC. This translates into CASSQSSSGGVSYEQYF.

This chain joins TRBV4-1 and TRBJ2-1; 8 nucleotides agree with TRBD2. The CDR3 has 16 residues. Germline CDR1 reads MGHRA; CDR2 reads YSYEKL. Trimming removed 6 bases from V and 3 bases from J; junction bases left unmatched: 10. The CDR3 is CASRAKRGGNYNEQFF. CDR3 sequence (DNA): TGCGCCAGCAGGGCGAAACGGGGGGGCAACTACAATGAGCAGTTCTTC.

The chain carries TRBV25-1 and TRBJ2-4; 8 positions agree with TRBD1. CDR1 is MGHDK and CDR2 is SYGVNS in the germline V gene. CDR3 length: 14 amino acids. With 6 bases clipped from V and 3 bases from J, the junction kept 4 bases outside the gene matches. The CDR3 loop is CASRSGGGKNIQYF. CDR3 coding DNA: TGTGCCAGCAGATCAGGGGGCGGCAAAAACATTCAGTACTTC. The variable domain in full, with the rest retrieved from reference TRBV25-1 and TRBJ2-4, is EADIYQTPRYLVIGTGKKITLECSQTMGHDKMYWYQQDPGMELHLIHYSYGVNSTEKGDLSSESTVSRIRTEHFPLTLESARPSHTSQYLCASRSGGGKNIQYFGAGTRLSVL.

This chain links TRBV10-3 with TRBJ2-6; D not certain. The V end lost 0 bases, the J end lost 0 bases, and 6 bases lay between the germline ends. This CDR3 has 16 amino acids. CDR1 is ENHRY and CDR2 is SYGVKD in the germline V gene. The CDR3 DNA sequence: TGTGCCATCAGTGAGTCGAGAGTCTCTGGGGCCAACGTCCTGACTTTC. Translation gives CAISESRVSGANVLTF.

The chain employs TRBV7-6 and TRBJ2-7, with 10 bases lining up with TRBD2. V was pared by 3 bases and J by 5 bases, with 4 bases of the junction left unmatched. Germline assignment: CDR1 SGHVS and CDR2 FNYEAQ. The CDR3 is 14 residues long. The CDR3, as DNA: TGTGCCAGCAGCTTGTTAGCGGGGGGCAACGAGCAGTACTTC. This encodes CASSLLAGGNEQYF. Based on the CDR3 plus reference TRBV7-6 and TRBJ2-7, the full variable domain is GAGVSQSPRYKVTKRGQDVALRCDPISGHVSLYWYRQALGQGPEFLTYFNYEAQQDKSGLPNDRFSAERPEGSISTLTIQRTEQRDSAMYRCASSLLAGGNEQYFGPGTRLTVT.

This sequence joins TRBV30 and TRBJ2-1; possible D gene TRBD2, 6 bases. The V end was cut by 4 bases, the J end by 2 bases, with 9 bases between. The CDR3 totals 13 residues. CDR1 and CDR2 (germline): GTSNPN, SVGIG (reference sequence). CDR3 coding DNA: TGTGCCTGGACTCGGGGGACCTACAATGAGCAGTTCTTC. Translating it yields CAWTRGTYNEQFF.

This clone was recorded only once. The chain joins TRBV4-2 to TRBJ2-1; 9 positions match TRBD2. Germline trimming cut 4 bases from V and 6 bases from J; bases unmatched to any gene: 7. The CDR3 loop spans 15 amino acids. CDR1 is LGHNA, CDR2 YNFKEQ, per germline. The CDR3 coding sequence is TGTGCCAGCAGCCCGCCTGGGCGGGGGGGCAATGAGCAGTTCTTC. This sequence encodes CASSPPGRGGNEQFF.

The chain uses TRBV30 and TRBJ2-5; D uncertain. In germline, CDR1 is GTSNPN, CDR2 SVGIG (reference sequence). The CDR3 covers 12 residues. Trimming left V 5 bases short and J 4 bases short, with 11 bases between. CDR3 nucleotide sequence: TGTGCCTGGGAGCCCCATGGAGAGACCCAGTACTTC. Its protein product is CAWEPHGETQYF. Drawing the rest from reference TRBV30 and TRBJ2-5, the complete variable domain is SQTIHQWPATLVQPVGSPLSLECTVEGTSNPNLYWYRQAAGRGLQLLFYSVGIGQISSEVPQNLSASRPQDRQFILSSKKLLLSDSGFYLCAWEPHGETQYFGPGTRLLVL.

This clone was observed a handful of times. The chain couples TRBV18 to TRBJ2-1, with 7 bases matching TRBD1. Germline assignment: CDR1 KGHSH and CDR2 LQKENI. Unmatched junction bases numbered 4, after V lost 2 bases and J lost 0 bases. The CDR3 runs 16 residues. The CDR3 DNA reads as TGTGCCAGCTCACCAGTCGCAGGGGGCTCCTACAATGAGCAGTTCTTC. Protein sequence: CASSPVAGGSYNEQFF.

This chain joins TRBV30 and TRBJ2-5, with a tentative D call TRBD1 (6 bases). This CDR3 contains 13 residues. Trimming took 5 bases from V and 1 from J, leaving 11 bases between them. Germline V gene lookup returns CDR1 GTSNPN and CDR2 SVGIG (reference sequence). Here the CDR3 DNA reads TGTGCCTGGGGACAGACTCTCCAAGAGACCCAGTACTTC. It codes for CAWGQTLQETQYF.

This clone has more than one count but fewer than ten. CDR3 protein: CASGQGYRNEQFF. Written as DNA, the CDR3 is TGTGCCAGCGGACAGGGATATCGCAATGAGCAGTTCTTC. This chain joins TRBV7-3 and TRBJ2-1; 8 nucleotides agree with TRBD1. Trimming took 8 bases from V and 6 from J; bases not matched to a gene: 6. This CDR3 spans 13 amino acids. The germline gives CDR1 SGHTA, CDR2 FQGTGA.

To note about this clone: This CDR3 is also generated by other DNA sequences in the sample. This chain joins TRBV5-1 and TRBJ1-4; D perhaps matches TRBD1 (5 bases). The CDR3 length is 14 residues. In germline, CDR1 is SGHRS, CDR2 YFSETQ. Trimming removed 0 bases at V and 5 bases at J, with 8 bases between. DNA for the CDR3: TGCGCCAGCAGCTTGGGAGCAGGGAATGAAAAACTGTTTTTT. This codes for CASSLGAGNEKLFF.

This rearrangement joins TRBV30 to TRBJ2-7; D perhaps matches TRBD2 (5 bases). This CDR3 contains 12 residues. V dropped 4 bases and J dropped 4 bases, with 11 bases sitting between them. Germline V gene sequence: CDR1 GTSNPN, CDR2 SVGIG (reference sequence). The CDR3 is CAWTGRGYEQYF. The CDR3 DNA reads as TGTGCCTGGACGGGGAGAGGATACGAGCAGTACTTC.

The V call is TRBV29-1, the J call TRBJ1-6, with 7 bases lining up with TRBD1. Looked up from germline, CDR1 is SQVTM and CDR2 is ANQGSEA. V gave up 5 bases and J gave up 9 bases; unmatched junction bases: 7. The CDR3 consists of 13 residues. The CDR3 region is CSVQQGFGSPLHF. For the CDR3, the DNA is TGCAGCGTTCAACAGGGGTTTGGTTCACCCCTCCACTTT.

This clone was observed a few times. This rearrangement joins TRBV7-2 to TRBJ2-7, with D perhaps TRBD2 (5 bases). Per germline, CDR1 SGHTA and CDR2 FQGNSA. The CDR3 consists of 13 residues. Trimming removed 5 bases at V and 3 bases at J, with 11 bases between. In DNA, the CDR3 is TGTGCCAGCAGCAGAGCGGTTCGCTACGAGCAGTACTTC. Translation gives CASSRAVRYEQYF.

The V and J genes are TRBV13 and TRBJ1-2, with a tentative D call TRBD1 (5 bases). The CDR3 consists of 13 residues. CDR1 PRHDT and CDR2 FYEKMQ come from the germline V gene (reference sequence). Trimming pared 0 bases from V and 8 bases from J, leaving 10 bases between. CDR3 sequence reads: CASSLGRATGYTF. The CDR3 nucleotides read TGTGCCAGCAGCTTAGGCAGGGCAACGGGCTACACCTTC.